Following are 20 T cell receptor beta chains from one sample sequenced in a study of blood T cells in healthy people across ages. A second about 7 to 12 cycle PCR used barcoded and J-beta primers. TCRdb reprocessed the 5' RACE reads via MiXCR and lists one record per CDR3 protein. Of 1.5 million to 2 million distinct CDR3 sequences listed, 49% are singletons. The sequenced sample consisted of blood. The receptors come from a woman aged 40-49 years in good health.

This clonotype was seen more than once but under ten times. The CDR3 sequence: CASSFYLDEQYF. The CDR3 DNA reads TGTGCCAGCAGCTTTTACCTCGACGAGCAGTACTTC. This rearrangement joins TRBV7-9 to TRBJ2-7; D unclear. Germline V lookup: CDR1 SEHNR, CDR2 FQNEAQ (reference sequence). The length of the CDR3 is 12 residues. Trimming removed 3 bases from V and 5 bases from J, with 8 bases in between.

V and J are TRBV2 and TRBJ2-7, with D perhaps matching TRBD1 (5 bases). Trimming removed 4 bases at V and 2 bases at J, with 15 bases between. Germline V gene data show CDR1 as SNHLY and CDR2 as FYNNEI. The CDR3 sequence is 15 residues long. The CDR3 sequence is CASSGWKDITYEQYF. The CDR3 nucleotides are TGTGCCAGCAGTGGATGGAAGGACATTACCTACGAGCAGTACTTC.

Worth noting for this clonotype: Compared with germline, one end of the junction differs, possibly owing to a read error. This chain links TRBV20-1 with TRBJ2-3; D gene uncertain. Germline lookup yields CDR1 DFQATT and CDR2 SNEGSKA (reference sequence). The CDR3 totals 14 residues. CDR3 sequence (DNA): TGCAGTGCTAGAGTACCCAGTAGCACAGATTCGCAGTATTTT. Protein: CSARVPSSTDSQYF.

This clonotype was seen more than once but under ten times. DNA of the CDR3: TGTGCCAGCAGCACCGGGCCTTTAAGCTATGGCTACACCTTC. The encoded protein is CASSTGPLSYGYTF. The chain uses TRBV9 and TRBJ1-2; D is unclear. Trimming removed 4 bases at V and 4 bases at J, with 14 bases between. Germline V gives CDR1 SGDLS, CDR2 YYNGEE. CDR3 length: 14 residues.

This clonotype was counted a few times. This chain joins TRBV6-4 and TRBJ2-3, with no clear D. Looked up from germline, CDR1 is MRHNA and CDR2 is SNTAGT. CDR3 length: 14 amino acids. Trimming stripped 3 bases from V and 3 bases from J, with 10 bases between. The CDR3 DNA is TGTGCCAGCAGTGATCCACTTGCGACAGATACGCAGTATTTT. Translation gives CASSDPLATDTQYF.

This chain joins TRBV20-1 and TRBJ1-1; D perhaps matches TRBD1 (6 bases). The CDR3 consists of 15 residues. V dropped 2 bases and J dropped 1 base, with 14 bases sitting between them. CDR1 DFQATT and CDR2 SNEGSKA come from the germline V gene (reference sequence). CDR3 coding DNA: TGCAGTGCTAGATTTCTCGTGACAGGGAACACTGAAGCTTTCTTT. This gives the protein CSARFLVTGNTEAFF.

The chain combines TRBV20-1 with TRBJ2-3; TRBD2 matches 10 bases. CDR1 and CDR2 from the germline V gene are DFQATT and SNEGSKA (reference sequence). The CDR3 length is 15 residues. As DNA, the CDR3 is TGCAGCGTCATGAGCGGGGGGGCCGGCACAGATACGCAGTATTTT. Amino acid sequence: CSVMSGGAGTDTQYF.

CDR3 coding DNA: TGCAGTGCTAGTGGTAGAAATGAGCAGTTCTTC. It is translated as CSASGRNEQFF. The chain links TRBV20-1 to TRBJ2-1; no clear D gene. The germline V gene has CDR1 DFQATT and CDR2 SNEGSKA (reference sequence). This CDR3 spans 11 amino acids. Trimming took 3 bases from V and 7 from J, leaving 7 bases between them.

This chain connects TRBV29-1 to TRBJ2-7; D is unclear. Germline V gene lookup returns CDR1 SQVTM and CDR2 ANQGSEA. The CDR3 has 14 residues. Trimming cost V 6 bases and J 2 bases, with 17 bases left between them. The DNA of the CDR3 is TGCAGCGTCACGAACGGGTCAGTAACCTACGAGCAGTACTTC. It encodes CSVTNGSVTYEQYF.

This sequence joins TRBV20-1 and TRBJ2-1; D is undetermined. The V end lost 1 base, the J end lost 0 bases, and 7 bases lay between the germline ends. The germline V gene encodes CDR1 DFQATT and CDR2 SNEGSKA (reference sequence). The CDR3 totals 14 residues. This CDR3 is CSARAAGSYNEQFF. CDR3 nucleotides: TGCAGTGCTAGAGCAGCAGGCTCCTACAATGAGCAGTTCTTC.

This clonotype was picked up a small number of times. This chain connects TRBV29-1 to TRBJ2-3; 11 nucleotides match TRBD2. Per germline, CDR1 SQVTM and CDR2 ANQGSEA. V shed 8 bases, J shed 5 bases, and the junction held 12 bases outside the gene matches. CDR3 length equals 15 residues. The CDR3 spells CSSSSTSGDEDTQYF. The CDR3 DNA sequence: TGCAGCTCGTCCTCGACTAGCGGGGACGAAGATACGCAGTATTTT.

The gene calls are TRBV4-3 and TRBJ2-3; TRBD2 aligns across 11 bases. V lost 0 bases and J lost 4; bases outside the gene matches: 6. The CDR3 is 17 residues long. Germline assignment: CDR1 LGHNA and CDR2 YSLEER. The CDR3 region has the DNA TGCGCCAGCAGCCAAGAAATAGCGGGGGGGCGTGCAGATACGCAGTATTTT. Translated: CASSQEIAGGRADTQYF.

This clonotype was observed many times. The chain is built from TRBV7-9 and TRBJ1-2, with D perhaps TRBD1 (6 bases). Trimming took 1 base from V and 8 from J, leaving 8 bases between them. The V gene's germline CDR1 is SEHNR and CDR2 FQNEAQ (reference sequence). The CDR3 runs to 12 residues. In nucleotides, the CDR3 is TGTGCCAGCAGCTTAGTACAGGGAGGCTACACCTTC. This translates into CASSLVQGGYTF. The entire variable domain, with the rest obtained from reference TRBV7-9 and TRBJ1-2, is as follows: DTGVSQNPRHKITKRGQNVTFRCDPISEHNRLYWYRQTLGQGPEFLTYFQNEAQLEKSRLLSDRFSAERPKGSFSTLEIQRTEQGDSAMYLCASSLVQGGYTFGSGTRLTVV.

The J gene is TRBJ2-1, the V gene TRBV28; the match to TRBD2 covers 15 bases. This CDR3 region has 18 residues. With 7 bases clipped from V and 7 bases from J, the junction kept 14 bases outside the gene matches. CDR1 and CDR2 (germline): MDHEN, SYDVKM. The CDR3 bases are TGTGCCAGCACTATTATCCCCCGGACTAGCGGGGGGGATAATGAGCAGTTCTTC. Translating gives CASTIIPRTSGGDNEQFF. Combining the CDR3 with reference TRBV28 and TRBJ2-1 gives the whole variable domain DVKVTQSSRYLVKRTGEKVFLECVQDMDHENMFWYRQDPGLGLRLIYFSYDVKMKEKGDIPEGYSVSREKKERFSLILESASTNQTSMYLCASTIIPRTSGGDNEQFFGPGTRLTVL.

V is TRBV10-3 and J is TRBJ1-2; tentatively, D is TRBD1 (5 bases). The V gene's germline CDR1 is ENHRY and CDR2 SYGVKD. V was cut by 5 bases and J by 4 bases, with 11 bases left in between. CDR3 length equals 13 residues. The CDR3 region has the DNA TGTGCCATCAGTTCGGGACCGCCCTATGGCTACACCTTC. Amino acid sequence: CAISSGPPYGYTF.

This clonotype has only a few counts. The chain combines TRBV20-1 with TRBJ1-5; D is ambiguous. Trimming removed 5 bases from V and 6 bases from J, with 11 bases in between. This CDR3 is 12 amino acids long. Germline V gives CDR1 DFQATT, CDR2 SNEGSKA (reference sequence). CDR3 in DNA: TGCAGTGCTCCTGAAACGGGTCAGCCCCAGCATTTT. Its protein is CSAPETGQPQHF.

This clonotype was picked up a small number of times. The chain has TRBV13 and TRBJ2-5; D possibly uses TRBD1 or TRBD2 (5 bases each). CDR1 and CDR2 (germline): PRHDT, FYEKMQ (reference sequence). The CDR3 contains 15 residues. V was pared by 2 bases and J by 5 bases, with 15 bases between. In DNA form, the CDR3 reads TGTGCCAGCAGCTTACGGCCAGGGACCCAGGAGACCCAGTACTTC. It yields the protein CASSLRPGTQETQYF.

The chain combines TRBV6-6 with TRBJ2-7; 9 bases align to TRBD2. Germline-derived CDR1 and CDR2 are MNHNY and SVGAGI (reference sequence). The CDR3 consists of 15 residues. Losses at the gene ends were 4 bases for V and 3 bases for J; bases not matched to a gene: 7. This CDR3 is CASSSSGGSFYEQYF. The CDR3 DNA is TGTGCCAGCAGTTCAAGCGGGGGGTCCTTCTACGAGCAGTACTTC.

This clonotype was detected many times. The chain uses TRBV15 and TRBJ2-7, with TRBD1 identical over 7 bases. Germline loops: CDR1 LNHNV, CDR2 YYDKDF (reference sequence). Germline trimming cut 1 base from V and 5 bases from J; bases unmatched to any gene: 2. This CDR3 is built from 13 residues. This CDR3 is CATSRGTGDEQYF. The CDR3 nucleotides are TGTGCCACCAGCAGAGGAACAGGGGACGAGCAGTACTTC.

J is TRBJ2-5 and V is TRBV7-9; possible D gene TRBD1, 5 bases. Germline loops: CDR1 SEHNR, CDR2 FQNEAQ (reference sequence). Trimming took off 4 bases at V and 0 bases at J, with 18 bases between the two ends. This CDR3 is 17 amino acids long. CDR3 nucleotides: TGTGCCAGCAGCTCGTATCGGACAAGGCCGTACCAAGAGACCCAGTACTTC. This translates into CASSSYRTRPYQETQYF.